The rows below give T cell receptor beta chains drawn from one sample of a study of T-cell memory formation after mild COVID-19. From the 5' RACE reads, TCRdb called clonotypes with MiXCR, one entry per CDR3 protein. The sample carries approximately 300,000 distinct CDR3 sequences, 7.5% to 9.5% recorded once. The specimen sequenced was PBMCs or a T cell subset sorted from them (not recorded which). Receptors were obtained from a young man who had mild COVID-19 (a few samples of this study predate the infection). Cell type and time point are not known. Each CDR3 is given with its conserved first and last residue. The order of the fields is J gene, clone size, D gene, CDR3 length, V gene, CDR3 DNA, CDR3 protein. D genes are given only for firm matches. Size is omitted from some rows. Given values are once, few, many or a class for expanded clones.

j_gene: TRBJ1-2; abundance: -; d_gene: -; len: 15; v_gene: TRBV18; CDR3nt: TGTGCCAGCTCACCAGGACAGACGTATAACTATGGCTACACCTTC; CDR3aa: CASSPGQTYNYGYTF
j_gene: TRBJ1-2; abundance: few; d_gene: -; len: 15; v_gene: TRBV6-6; CDR3nt: -; CDR3aa: CASSSSTGSLYGYTF
j_gene: TRBJ1-6; abundance: -; d_gene: TRBD1; len: 18; v_gene: TRBV5-1; CDR3nt: TGCGCCAGCAGCTTGGAGGGACAGGGAAGCTCCTATAATTCACCCCTCCACTTT; CDR3aa: CASSLEGQGSSYNSPLHF
j_gene: TRBJ1-5; abundance: few; d_gene: -; len: 14; v_gene: TRBV27; CDR3nt: TGTGCCAGCAGTTGGAGCCCTGCGAGGCAGCCCCAGCATTTT; CDR3aa: CASSWSPARQPQHF
j_gene: TRBJ1-2; abundance: few; d_gene: -; len: 10; v_gene: TRBV12-3/TRBV12-4; CDR3nt: TGTGCCACCAGGGGTTTAAGCGTCACCTTC; CDR3aa: CATRGLSVTF
j_gene: TRBJ2-5; abundance: many; d_gene: -; len: 14; v_gene: TRBV7-8; CDR3nt: TGTGCCAGTACAGGGTTTTACTACCAAGAGACCCAGTACTTC; CDR3aa: CASTGFYYQETQYF
j_gene: TRBJ2-1; abundance: -; d_gene: TRBD2; len: 17; v_gene: TRBV4-2; CDR3nt: TGTGCCAGCAGCCAAGTGGATCTAGCGGGGGGTATAAATGAGCAGTTCTTC; CDR3aa: CASSQVDLAGGINEQFF
j_gene: TRBJ1-3; abundance: many; d_gene: -; len: 15; v_gene: TRBV30; CDR3nt: TGTGCCTGGAGTAGGGGGGCCATCTCTGGAAACACCATATATTTT; CDR3aa: CAWSRGAISGNTIYF
j_gene: TRBJ2-5; abundance: few; d_gene: -; len: 11; v_gene: TRBV10-3; CDR3nt: TGTGCCGTGGGAGCTAAGGAGACCCAGTACTTC; CDR3aa: CAVGAKETQYF
j_gene: TRBJ2-5; abundance: few; d_gene: -; len: 15; v_gene: TRBV5-1; CDR3nt: TGCGCCAGCAGCTTTAGGGCAGGGAACCAAGAGACCCAGTACTTC; CDR3aa: CASSFRAGNQETQYF
j_gene: TRBJ1-2; abundance: few; d_gene: TRBD1; len: 13; v_gene: TRBV29-1; CDR3nt: TGCAGCGTTGAAACAGGGGACCACTATGGCTACACCTTC; CDR3aa: CSVETGDHYGYTF